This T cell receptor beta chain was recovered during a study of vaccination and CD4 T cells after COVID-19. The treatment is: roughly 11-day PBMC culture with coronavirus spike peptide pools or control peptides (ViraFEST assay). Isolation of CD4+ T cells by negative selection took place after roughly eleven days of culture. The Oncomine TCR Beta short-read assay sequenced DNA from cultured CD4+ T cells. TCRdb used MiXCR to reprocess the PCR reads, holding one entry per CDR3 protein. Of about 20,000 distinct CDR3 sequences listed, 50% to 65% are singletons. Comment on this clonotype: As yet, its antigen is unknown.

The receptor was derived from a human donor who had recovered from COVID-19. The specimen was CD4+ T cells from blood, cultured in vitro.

CDR3 nucleotide sequence: TGTGCCAGCAGCACCGCCGGGACAGGGCTCTACGAGCAGTACTTC. As protein: CASSTAGTGLYEQYF. The chain links TRBV27 to TRBJ2-7; 9 bases line up with TRBD1. The germline CDR1 and CDR2 sequences are MNHEY and SMNVEV (reference sequence). The ends lost 6 bases at V and 3 bases at J; junction bases unmatched: 9. The CDR3 has 15 amino acids.